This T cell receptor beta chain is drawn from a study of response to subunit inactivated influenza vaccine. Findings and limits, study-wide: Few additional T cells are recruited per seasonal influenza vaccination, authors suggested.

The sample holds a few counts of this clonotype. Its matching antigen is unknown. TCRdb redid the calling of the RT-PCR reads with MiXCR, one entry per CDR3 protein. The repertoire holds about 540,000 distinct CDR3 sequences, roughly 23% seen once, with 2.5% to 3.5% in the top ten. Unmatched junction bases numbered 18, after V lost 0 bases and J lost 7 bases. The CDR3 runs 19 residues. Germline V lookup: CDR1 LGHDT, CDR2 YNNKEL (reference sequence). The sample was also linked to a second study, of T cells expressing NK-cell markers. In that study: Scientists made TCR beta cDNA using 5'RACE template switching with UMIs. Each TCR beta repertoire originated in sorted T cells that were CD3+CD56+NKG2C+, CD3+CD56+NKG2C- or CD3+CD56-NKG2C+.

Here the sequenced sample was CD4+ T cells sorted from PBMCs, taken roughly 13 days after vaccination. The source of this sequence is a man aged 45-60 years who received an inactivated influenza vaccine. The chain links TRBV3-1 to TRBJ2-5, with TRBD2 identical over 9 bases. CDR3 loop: CASSQERETSGTLNWTQYF. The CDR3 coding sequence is TGTGCCAGCAGCCAAGAGAGGGAGACTAGCGGTACTTTAAATTGGACCCAGTACTTC.